The entry that follows covers one TCR beta chain sequence. As yet, its antigen is unknown. Tagging with unique molecular identifiers was a feature of the TCR beta cDNA libraries. Each batch of about 0.9 to 10 million T cells produced some 500,000 cDNA molecules. One entry per CDR3 protein results from TCRdb running MiXCR on the PCR reads. The table includes hundreds of thousands of distinct CDR3 sequences, 30% detected once. The sample originates from a study of post-analysis software for immune sequencing data. Findings and limits, study-wide: Significantly lower normalized Chao1 diversity was found in patients with multiple sclerosis relative to controls. By F measure, strong co-clustering occurred among samples prepared in the same batch. TRBV5-6, TRBV5-1 and TRBV20-1 belonged to a set of about five TRBV segments that were more frequent in patients than controls.

Losses at the gene ends were 5 bases for V and 0 bases for J; bases not matched to a gene: 11. The germline V gene has CDR1 SGHTA and CDR2 FQGNSA. The CDR3 contains 17 residues. This sequence joins TRBV7-2 and TRBJ2-7; 9 nucleotides line up with TRBD1. The sequence was collected from a girl aged 10-17 years with multiple sclerosis. Sequenced input: blood. DNA for the CDR3: TGTGCCAGCAGCCTACGGACAGGGGCCCTTAGCTCCTACGAGCAGTACTTC. Translating gives CASSLRTGALSSYEQYF.